This T cell receptor beta chain is from a study of identical twins. Findings and limits, study-wide: Model-predicted out-of-frame TCR alpha sharing fell below observed values in monozygotic twins. In beta out-of-frame sequences, the excess sharing between twins was weaker.

V lost 1 base, J lost 1 base, and 24 bases lay in between. This CDR3 region has 20 residues. In germline, CDR1 is LNHDA, CDR2 SQIVND (reference sequence). A remark on this clonotype: Its antigen is undetermined.

A universal primer site was created by template switching, with the cDNA bearing unique molecular identifiers. TCRdb re-called the 5' RACE reads with MiXCR, one entry per CDR3 protein. The sample holds 450,000 to 500,000 distinct CDR3 sequences, roughly 13% seen once. The sample was also linked to a second study, of yellow fever vaccine responses in identical twins. In that study: After vaccination, twins' T cell response reportedly seemed partly convergent, partly personalized.

This receptor was obtained from a woman under 30 in good health. Sequencing input: CD4+ T cells sorted from blood. The genes are TRBV19 and TRBJ2-3, with D perhaps matching TRBD1 (6 bases). The CDR3: CASSIAPLGASNRGTDTQYF. CDR3 DNA: TGTGCCAGTAGTATAGCTCCTCTTGGGGCTAGTAACAGGGGCACAGATACGCAGTATTTT.